The 3 T cell receptor beta chains below were found in one sample sequenced in a study of cytomegalovirus exposure and HLA in healthy donors. In the PCR, 60 Vbeta and 13 Jbeta primers were used. Sequenced by immunoSEQ multiplex PCR; TCRdb stores in-frame clones only, minus some. The sample includes about 150,000 clones, more than 75% of them seen just once. The material sequenced was PBMCs. All receptors derive from a woman aged 30 to 39 in good health and CMV-seronegative.

The sample holds one count of this clone. This sequence joins TRBV30 and TRBJ2-1; weak D call: TRBD1 (5 bases). Germline values: CDR1 GTSNPN, CDR2 SVGIG (reference sequence). CDR3 length: 15 amino acids. The V end was cut by 2 bases, the J end by 8 bases, with 19 bases between. In DNA form, the CDR3 reads TGTGCCTGGAGTAGATTGTGGCAGGGATCGGATGAGCAGTTCTTC. Its protein product is CAWSRLWQGSDEQFF.

CDR3 nucleotide sequence: TGTGCCAGCTCCTGGACAGGGGAGAACACTGAAGCTTTCTTT. It translates to CASSWTGENTEAFF. The chain uses TRBV18 and TRBJ1-1; 9 nucleotides line up with TRBD1. Unmatched junction bases numbered 3, after V lost 6 bases and J lost 1 base. This CDR3 has 14 amino acids. Germline values: CDR1 KGHSH, CDR2 LQKENI.

V is TRBV7-2 and J is TRBJ1-6; tentatively, D is TRBD1 (6 bases). Germline CDR1 is SGHTA and CDR2 is FQGNSA. The V gene lost 3 bases and the J gene lost 6 bases, with 15 bases spanning the gap. The CDR3 extends over 16 amino acids. The CDR3 DNA sequence: TGTGCCAGCAGCTTCCCTTTGACAGGCCCTAATTCACCCCTCCACTTT. This encodes CASSFPLTGPNSPLHF.